These T cell receptor beta chains were read from a single sample in a study of molecular identifiers for immune sequencing clone quantification. Each CDR3 protein is one row after TCRdb ran MiXCR on the PCR reads. The sample includes about 640,000 distinct CDR3 sequences, about 20% of them seen just once. Sequenced: naive CD8+ T cells from blood, with Jurkat cell RNA spiked in. Every receptor here comes from a human donor in good health. Some libraries in this study had Jurkat cell RNA spiked in. Each CDR3 is given with its conserved first and last residue. The order of the fields is V gene, clone size, D gene, J gene, CDR3 protein, CDR3 DNA. A D gene is named only where the DNA matches it firmly. Size tells how often a clone was seen (once, few, many) or the class of an expanded clone, and some rows leave it out.

>TRBV6-2/TRBV6-3|few|-|TRBJ2-7
CASSYLCRPYEQYF
TGTGCCAGCAGTTACCTGTGCCGCCCCTACGAGCAGTACTTC
>TRBV18|few|-|TRBJ1-1
CASSPPEKNTEAFF
TGTGCCAGCTCACCACCGGAGAAGAACACTGAAGCTTTCTTT
>TRBV5-1|many|-|TRBJ2-3
CASSLPGGGHTDTQYF
TGCGCCAGCAGCCTCCCGGGCGGGGGACACACAGATACGCAGTATTTT
>TRBV27|many|TRBD1|TRBJ2-7
CASSYRGANEQYF
TGTGCCAGCAGTTACAGGGGAGCCAACGAGCAGTACTTC
>TRBV20-1|-|TRBD1|TRBJ2-7
CSARLADRGPYERYF
TGCAGTGCTAGGCTAGCGGACAGGGGGCCCTACGAGCGGTACTTC
>TRBV7-4|-|TRBD1|TRBJ2-7
CASSQWGQGSSYEQYF
TGTGCCAGCAGCCAATGGGGACAGGGGTCCTCCTACGAGCAGTACTTC
>TRBV18|-|-|TRBJ1-6
CASSHQGRTYNSPLHF
TGTGCCAGCTCACACCAGGGGAGGACCTATAATTCACCCCTCCACTTT
>TRBV29-1|many|-|TRBJ2-3
CSVESGRRGADTQYF
TGCAGCGTTGAGTCGGGCCGCAGGGGTGCAGATACGCAGTATTTT
>TRBV5-5|many|TRBD2|TRBJ2-2
CASSFSGGAGELFF
TGTGCCAGCAGCTTCTCCGGGGGGGCCGGGGAGCTGTTTTTT
>TRBV9|many|TRBD1|TRBJ2-5
CASSGTGGGQETQYF
TGTGCCAGCAGTGGGACAGGGGGCGGTCAAGAGACCCAGTACTTC
>TRBV4-1|-|-|TRBJ2-3
CASSQDSGVAFPTDTQYF
TGCGCCAGCAGCCAAGATAGTGGGGTCGCTTTCCCCACAGATACGCAGTATTTT
>TRBV7-9|many|TRBD2|TRBJ2-5
CASSKPLVPRTRLGETQYF
TGTGCCAGCAGCAAACCCCTTGTACCTCGGACTAGGTTAGGCGAGACCCAGTACTTC
>TRBV28|many|-|TRBJ1-6
CASSSSLTPTLHF
TGTGCCAGCAGTTCCTCGCTGACCCCGACCCTCCACTTT
>TRBV28|-|TRBD1|TRBJ2-1
CASSFRVGDRHNEQFF
TGTGCCAGCAGTTTCCGGGTCGGGGACAGGCACAATGAGCAGTTCTTC
>TRBV30|-|-|TRBJ1-1
CAWNQPDEGNTEAFF
TGTGCCTGGAACCAACCAGACGAGGGAAATACTGAAGCTTTCTTT
>TRBV29-1|many|-|TRBJ1-1
CSVWGYMNTEAFF
TGCAGCGTCTGGGGGTATATGAACACTGAAGCTTTCTTT
>TRBV7-2|many|-|TRBJ2-5
CASSRGANQETQYF
TGTGCCAGCAGCAGGGGAGCGAACCAAGAGACCCAGTACTTC
>TRBV15|many|TRBD2|TRBJ2-1
CATSRDVASGFYNEQFF
TGTGCCACCAGCAGAGATGTGGCTAGCGGGTTTTACAATGAGCAGTTCTTC
>TRBV28|many|-|TRBJ2-5
CASSDQVTQYF
TGTGCCAGCAGCGACCAAGTGACCCAGTACTTC
>TRBV28|-|-|TRBJ1-5
CASSLRGSNQPQRF
TGTGCCAGCAGTTTAAGAGGGAGCAATCAGCCCCAGCGTTTT
>TRBV4-3|many|-|TRBJ2-1
CASSQDRSASYNEQFF
TGCGCCAGCAGCCAAGACCGGAGCGCTTCCTACAATGAGCAGTTCTTC
>TRBV12-3/TRBV12-4|few|-|TRBJ1-5
CASSLSGNGNQPQHF
TGTGCCAGCAGTTTATCCGGGAATGGCAATCAGCCCCAGCATTTT
>TRBV20-1|many|TRBD2|TRBJ2-3
CRSGGGTDTQYF
TGCAGGTCGGGGGGGGGGACAGATACGCAGTATTTT
>TRBV27|few|TRBD1|TRBJ1-1
CASSLQGAGEAFF
TGTGCCAGCAGTTTGCAGGGGGCTGGCGAAGCTTTCTTT
>TRBV12-3/TRBV12-4|many|TRBD1|TRBJ2-7
CASTWDRDPHEQYF
TGTGCCAGCACCTGGGACAGGGACCCCCACGAGCAGTACTTC
>TRBV30|-|-|TRBJ2-5
CAWNLGPWETQYF
TGTGCCTGGAACCTAGGCCCTTGGGAGACCCAGTACTTC
>TRBV27|many|-|TRBJ1-1
CASSLQGIGTEAFF
TGTGCCAGCAGTTTACAGGGAATTGGCACTGAAGCTTTCTTT
>TRBV4-3|many|-|TRBJ2-7
CASSQEKGTYEQYF
TGCGCCAGCAGCCAAGAAAAGGGAACCTACGAGCAGTACTTC
>TRBV7-7|many|TRBD2|TRBJ2-1
CASSPGLALVDEQFF
TGTGCTAGCAGCCCGGGACTAGCGTTAGTTGATGAGCAGTTCTTC
>TRBV12-5|many|TRBD1|TRBJ2-2
CASGLHRDRVAGELFF
TGTGCTAGTGGACTGCACCGGGACAGGGTCGCCGGGGAGCTGTTTTTT
>TRBV20-1|many|-|TRBJ1-1
CSALGILVTEAFF
TGCAGTGCTCTGGGGATTTTGGTTACTGAAGCTTTCTTT
>TRBV6-5|many|-|TRBJ2-3
CASSYSPSVTTDTQYF
TGTGCCAGCAGTTACTCTCCAAGCGTAACTACAGATACGCAGTATTTT
>TRBV27|many|-|TRBJ1-1
CASSLAVSMNTEAFF
TGTGCCAGCAGTTTAGCAGTCTCCATGAACACTGAAGCTTTCTTT
>TRBV7-6|many|-|TRBJ2-3
CASSLEGVGTDTQYF
TGTGCCAGCAGCTTGGAGGGGGTAGGCACAGATACGCAGTATTTT
>TRBV12-3/TRBV12-4|few|-|TRBJ2-1
CASSPGGLSNEQFF
TGTGCCAGCAGTCCTGGGGGCCTCAGTAATGAGCAGTTCTTC
>TRBV7-3|many|-|TRBJ2-5
CASKETQYF
TGTGCCAGCAAAGAGACCCAGTACTTC
>TRBV19|-|-|TRBJ2-1
CASSISGNNEQFF
TGTGCCAGTAGTATATCAGGGAACAATGAGCAGTTCTTC
>TRBV27|many|TRBD2|TRBJ2-7
CASSLGRVWHF
TGTGCCAGCAGTTTAGGGAGGGTTTGGCACTTC
>TRBV13|few|TRBD2|TRBJ2-5
CASEFRGLAEETQYF
TGTGCCAGCGAATTCCGAGGACTAGCGGAAGAGACCCAGTACTTC
>TRBV11-2|many|-|TRBJ2-7
CASSSNWPGPYEQYF
TGTGCCAGCAGCTCCAATTGGCCTGGACCCTACGAGCAGTACTTC
>TRBV5-1|few|-|TRBJ2-1
CASSFQSLTRDEQFF
TGCGCCAGCAGCTTCCAATCACTTACTCGGGATGAGCAGTTCTTC
>TRBV29-1|-|TRBD2|TRBJ2-1
CSVKGLAGYSNEQFF
TGCAGCGTGAAGGGACTAGCGGGATATAGTAATGAGCAGTTCTTC
>TRBV10-3|many|TRBD2|TRBJ2-7
CAISESGGSSYEQYF
TGTGCCATCAGTGAGTCTGGCGGGAGTTCCTACGAGCAGTACTTC
>TRBV6-6|many|TRBD1|TRBJ2-5
CASTIQGAQETQYF
TGTGCCAGCACCATACAGGGGGCCCAAGAGACCCAGTACTTC
>TRBV7-9|-|TRBD1|TRBJ2-2
CASSLGGRDRDNPNTGELFF
TGTGCCAGCAGCTTAGGAGGGCGGGACAGGGACAATCCAAACACCGGGGAGCTGTTTTTT
>TRBV19|-|-|TRBJ2-2
CASTRAPGELFF
TGTGCCAGTACCCGTGCGCCCGGGGAGCTGTTTTTT
>TRBV7-6|many|-|TRBJ2-3
CASSLAVADTQYF
TGTGCCAGCAGCTTAGCGGTGGCAGATACGCAGTATTTT
>TRBV6-5|-|TRBD1|TRBJ2-7
CVPRPGQGPYEQYF
TGTGTCCCTCGGCCGGGACAGGGGCCCTACGAGCAGTACTTC
>TRBV20-1|many|-|TRBJ2-6
CSAREYFSGANVLTF
TGCAGTGCTAGAGAATACTTCTCTGGGGCCAACGTCCTGACTTTC
>TRBV7-2|many|-|TRBJ2-1
CASTPWAGYNEQFF
TGTGCCAGCACCCCATGGGCGGGATACAATGAGCAGTTCTTC
>TRBV19|few|TRBD2|TRBJ2-7
CASSGNTYEQYF
TGTGCCAGCAGCGGGAATACCTACGAGCAGTACTTC
>TRBV9|many|-|TRBJ2-3
CASSALGDWNTQYF
TGTGCCAGCAGCGCGCTGGGGGACTGGAATACGCAGTATTTT
>TRBV6-1|many|-|TRBJ2-4
CASSEGGGGNIQYF
TGTGCCAGCAGTGAAGGAGGAGGGGGAAACATTCAGTACTTC